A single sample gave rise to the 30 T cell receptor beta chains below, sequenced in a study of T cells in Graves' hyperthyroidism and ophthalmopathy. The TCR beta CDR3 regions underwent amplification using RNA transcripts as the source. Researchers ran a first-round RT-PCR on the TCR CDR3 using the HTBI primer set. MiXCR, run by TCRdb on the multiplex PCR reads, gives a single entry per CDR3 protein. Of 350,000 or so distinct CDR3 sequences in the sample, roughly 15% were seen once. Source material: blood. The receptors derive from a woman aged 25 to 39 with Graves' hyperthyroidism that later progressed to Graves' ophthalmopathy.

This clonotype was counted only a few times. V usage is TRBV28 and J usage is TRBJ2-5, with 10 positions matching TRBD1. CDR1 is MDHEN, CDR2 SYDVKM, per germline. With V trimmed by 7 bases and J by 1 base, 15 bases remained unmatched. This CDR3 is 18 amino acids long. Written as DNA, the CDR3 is TGTGCCAGCATTGGAGGATCAGGACAGGGGGGCCCCCAAGAGACCCAGTACTTC. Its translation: CASIGGSGQGGPQETQYF.

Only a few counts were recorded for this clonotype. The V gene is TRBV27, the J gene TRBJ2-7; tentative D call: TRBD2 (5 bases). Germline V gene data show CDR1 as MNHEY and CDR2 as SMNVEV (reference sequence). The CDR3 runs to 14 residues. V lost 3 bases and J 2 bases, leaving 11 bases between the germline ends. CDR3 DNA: TGTGCCAGCAGTTTGTCACGGGAAACCTACGAGCAGTACTTC. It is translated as CASSLSRETYEQYF.

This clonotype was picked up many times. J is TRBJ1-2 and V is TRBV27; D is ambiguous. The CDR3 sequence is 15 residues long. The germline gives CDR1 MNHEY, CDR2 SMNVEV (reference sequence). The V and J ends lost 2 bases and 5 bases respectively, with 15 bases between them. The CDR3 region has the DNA TGTGCCAGCAGTTTACAGTCGGATAATGTGTATGGCTACACCTTC. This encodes CASSLQSDNVYGYTF.

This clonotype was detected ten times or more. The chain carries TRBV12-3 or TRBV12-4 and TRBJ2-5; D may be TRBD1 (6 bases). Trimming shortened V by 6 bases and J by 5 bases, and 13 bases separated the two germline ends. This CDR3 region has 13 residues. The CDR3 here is CASSNRVFETQYF. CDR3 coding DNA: TGTGCCAGCAGCAACAGGGTATTTGAGACCCAGTACTTC.

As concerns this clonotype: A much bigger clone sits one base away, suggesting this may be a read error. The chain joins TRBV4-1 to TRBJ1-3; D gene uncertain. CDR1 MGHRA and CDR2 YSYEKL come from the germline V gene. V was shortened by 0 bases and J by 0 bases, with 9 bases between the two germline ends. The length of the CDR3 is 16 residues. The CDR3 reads CASSQDFGTSGNTIYF. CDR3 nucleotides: TGCGCCAGCAGCCAAGATTTCGGTACCTCTGGAAACACCATATATTTT.

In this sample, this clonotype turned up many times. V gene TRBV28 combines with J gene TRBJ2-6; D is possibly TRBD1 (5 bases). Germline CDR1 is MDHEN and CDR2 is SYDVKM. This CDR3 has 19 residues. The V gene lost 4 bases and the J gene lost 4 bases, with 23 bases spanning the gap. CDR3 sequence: CASSSRWVGRASGANVLTF. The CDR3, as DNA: TGTGCCAGCAGTTCGAGGTGGGTCGGCAGGGCCTCGGGGGCCAACGTCCTGACTTTC.

In DNA form, the CDR3 reads TGCAGTGCTAGAGGAATCAGGGACTACGAGCAGTACTTC. The encoded protein is CSARGIRDYEQYF. V usage is TRBV20-1 and J usage is TRBJ2-7, with a weak D call TRBD1 (5 bases). The CDR3 contains 13 residues. V was pared by 1 base and J by 3 bases, with 10 bases between. The germline V gene encodes CDR1 DFQATT and CDR2 SNEGSKA (reference sequence).

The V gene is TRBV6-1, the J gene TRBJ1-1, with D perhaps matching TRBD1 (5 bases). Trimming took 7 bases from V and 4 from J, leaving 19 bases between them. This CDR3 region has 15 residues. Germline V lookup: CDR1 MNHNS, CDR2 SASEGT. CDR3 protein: CASTRRRDLGTEAFF. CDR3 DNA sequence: TGTGCCAGCACCAGAAGGAGGGACCTGGGCACTGAAGCTTTCTTT.

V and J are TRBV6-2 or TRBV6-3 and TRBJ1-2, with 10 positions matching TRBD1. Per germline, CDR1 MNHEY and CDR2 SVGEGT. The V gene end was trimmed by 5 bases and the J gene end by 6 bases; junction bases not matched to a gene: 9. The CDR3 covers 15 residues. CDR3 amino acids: CASSPPGQGLHGYTF. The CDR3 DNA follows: TGTGCCAGCAGTCCTCCGGGACAGGGGTTACATGGCTACACCTTC.

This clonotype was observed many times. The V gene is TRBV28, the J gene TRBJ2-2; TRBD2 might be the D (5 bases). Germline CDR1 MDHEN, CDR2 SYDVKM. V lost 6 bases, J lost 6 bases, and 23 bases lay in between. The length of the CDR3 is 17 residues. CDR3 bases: TGTGCCAGCAGAGGAGGCCCTCAATTTCTTAACCCCGGGGAGCTGTTTTTT. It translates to CASRGGPQFLNPGELFF.

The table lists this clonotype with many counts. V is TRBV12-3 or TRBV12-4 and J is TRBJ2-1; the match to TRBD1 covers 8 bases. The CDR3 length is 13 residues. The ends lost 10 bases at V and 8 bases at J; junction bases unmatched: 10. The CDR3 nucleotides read TGTGCCATCGAGGACAGGGTCAGGGATGAGCAGTTCTTC. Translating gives CAIEDRVRDEQFF.

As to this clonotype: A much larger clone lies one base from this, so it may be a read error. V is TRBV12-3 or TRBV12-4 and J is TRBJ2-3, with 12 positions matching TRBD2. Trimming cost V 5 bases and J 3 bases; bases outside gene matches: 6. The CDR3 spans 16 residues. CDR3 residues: CASSDLLAGGTDTQYF. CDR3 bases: TGTGCCAGCAGTGACCTACTAGCGGGGGGTACAGATACGCAGTATTTT.

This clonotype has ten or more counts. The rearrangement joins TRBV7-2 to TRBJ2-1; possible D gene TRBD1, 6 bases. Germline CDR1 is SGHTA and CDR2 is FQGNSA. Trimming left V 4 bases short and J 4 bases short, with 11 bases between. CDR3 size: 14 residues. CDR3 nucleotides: TGTGCCAGCAGCTCCCAGGGGCATTACAATGAGCAGTTCTTC. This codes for CASSSQGHYNEQFF. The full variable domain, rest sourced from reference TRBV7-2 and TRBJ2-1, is GAGVSQSPSNKVTEKGKDVELRCDPISGHTALYWYRQSLGQGLEFLIYFQGNSAPDKSGLPSDRFSAERTGGSVSTLTIQRTQQEDSAVYLCASSSQGHYNEQFFGPGTRLTVL.

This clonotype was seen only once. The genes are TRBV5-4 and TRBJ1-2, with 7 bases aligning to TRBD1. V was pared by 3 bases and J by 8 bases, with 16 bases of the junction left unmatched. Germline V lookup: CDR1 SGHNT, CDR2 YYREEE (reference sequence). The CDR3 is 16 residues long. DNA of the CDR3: TGTGCCAGCAGCTACGCCGGGACAGCTTCAACTAGGGGCTACACCTTC. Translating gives CASSYAGTASTRGYTF.

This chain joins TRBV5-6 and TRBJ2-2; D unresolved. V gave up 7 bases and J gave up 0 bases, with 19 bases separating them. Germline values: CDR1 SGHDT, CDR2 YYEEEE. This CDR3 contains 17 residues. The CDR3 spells CASCRRRSDANTGELFF. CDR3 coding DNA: TGTGCCAGCTGCCGAAGACGGAGTGACGCGAACACCGGGGAGCTGTTTTTT.

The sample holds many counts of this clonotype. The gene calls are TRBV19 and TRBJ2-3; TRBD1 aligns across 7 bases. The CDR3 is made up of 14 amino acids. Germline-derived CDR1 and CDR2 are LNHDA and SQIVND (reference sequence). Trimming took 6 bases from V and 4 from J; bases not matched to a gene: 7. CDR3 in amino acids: CASRNRGSADTQYF. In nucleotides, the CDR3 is TGTGCCAGTAGAAACAGGGGATCAGCAGATACGCAGTATTTT. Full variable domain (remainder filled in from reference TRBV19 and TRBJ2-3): DGGITQSPKYLFRKEGQNVTLSCEQNLNHDAMYWYRQDPGQGLRLIYYSQIVNDFQKGDIAEGYSVSREKKESFPLTVTSAQKNPTAFYLCASRNRGSADTQYFGPGTRLTVL.

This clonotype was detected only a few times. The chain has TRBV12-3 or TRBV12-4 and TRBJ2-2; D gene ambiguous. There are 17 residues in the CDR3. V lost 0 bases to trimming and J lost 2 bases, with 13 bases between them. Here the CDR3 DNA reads TGTGCCAGCAGTTTAGCGAACAGTATTCCAAACACCGGGGAGCTGTTTTTT. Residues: CASSLANSIPNTGELFF.

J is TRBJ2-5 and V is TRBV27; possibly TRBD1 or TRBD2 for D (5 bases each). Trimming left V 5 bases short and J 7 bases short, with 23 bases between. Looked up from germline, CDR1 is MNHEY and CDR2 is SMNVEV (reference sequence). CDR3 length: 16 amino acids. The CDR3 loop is CASSAQGGPRSGTQYF. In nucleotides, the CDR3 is TGTGCCAGCAGTGCCCAGGGCGGGCCCCGGAGTGGGACCCAGTACTTC.

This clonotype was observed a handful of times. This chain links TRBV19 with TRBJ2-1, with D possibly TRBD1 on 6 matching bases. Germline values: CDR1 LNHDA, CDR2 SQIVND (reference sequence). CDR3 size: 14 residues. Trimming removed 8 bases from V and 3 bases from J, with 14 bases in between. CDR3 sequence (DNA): TGTGCCAGTTCGACAGGCGACTACTACAATGAGCAGTTCTTC. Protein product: CASSTGDYYNEQFF.

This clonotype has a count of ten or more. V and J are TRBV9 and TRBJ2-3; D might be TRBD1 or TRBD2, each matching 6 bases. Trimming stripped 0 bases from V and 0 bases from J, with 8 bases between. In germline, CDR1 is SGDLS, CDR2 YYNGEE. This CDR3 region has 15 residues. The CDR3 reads CASSVAGASTDTQYF. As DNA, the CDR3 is TGTGCCAGCAGCGTAGCGGGGGCTAGCACAGATACGCAGTATTTT.

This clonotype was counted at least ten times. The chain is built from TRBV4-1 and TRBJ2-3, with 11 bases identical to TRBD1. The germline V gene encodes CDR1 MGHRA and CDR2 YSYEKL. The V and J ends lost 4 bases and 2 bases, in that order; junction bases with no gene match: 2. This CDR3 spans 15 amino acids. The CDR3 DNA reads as TGCGCCAGCAGCCCTGGACAGGGGGCCACAGATACGCAGTATTTT. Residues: CASSPGQGATDTQYF.

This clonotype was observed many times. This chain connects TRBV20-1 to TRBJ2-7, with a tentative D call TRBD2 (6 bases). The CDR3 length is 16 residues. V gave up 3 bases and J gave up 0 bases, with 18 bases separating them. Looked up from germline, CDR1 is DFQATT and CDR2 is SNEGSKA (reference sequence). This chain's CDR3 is CSASGGGTLPSYEQYF. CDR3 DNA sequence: TGCAGTGCTAGTGGCGGCGGGACCCTCCCCTCCTACGAGCAGTACTTC.

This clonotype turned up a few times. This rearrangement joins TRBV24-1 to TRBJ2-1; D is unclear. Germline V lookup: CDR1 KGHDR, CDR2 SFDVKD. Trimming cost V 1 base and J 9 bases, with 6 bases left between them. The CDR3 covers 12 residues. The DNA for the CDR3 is TGTGCCACCAGTGATTTATCGTCTGAGCAGTTCTTC. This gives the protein CATSDLSSEQFF.

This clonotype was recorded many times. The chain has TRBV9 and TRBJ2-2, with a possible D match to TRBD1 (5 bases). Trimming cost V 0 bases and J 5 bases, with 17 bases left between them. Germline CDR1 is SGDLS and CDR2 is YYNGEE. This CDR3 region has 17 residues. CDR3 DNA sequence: TGTGCCAGCAGCGTAGCTCCGGCAGGGCGGTCAACCGGGGAGCTGTTTTTT. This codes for CASSVAPAGRSTGELFF.

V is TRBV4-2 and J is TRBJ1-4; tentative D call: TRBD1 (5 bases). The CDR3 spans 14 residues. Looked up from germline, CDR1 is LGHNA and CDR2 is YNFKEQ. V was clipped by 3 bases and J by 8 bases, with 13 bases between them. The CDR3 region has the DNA TGTGCCAGCAGCCATTCGTCCAGGGAGGAAAAACTGTTTTTT. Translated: CASSHSSREEKLFF.

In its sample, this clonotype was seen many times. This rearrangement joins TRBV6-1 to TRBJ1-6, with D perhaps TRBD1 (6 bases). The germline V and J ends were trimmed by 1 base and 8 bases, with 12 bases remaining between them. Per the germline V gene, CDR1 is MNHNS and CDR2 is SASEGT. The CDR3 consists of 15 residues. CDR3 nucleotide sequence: TGTGCCAGCAGTGAAGGGCAGGGGTGGCATTCACCCCTCCACTTT. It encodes CASSEGQGWHSPLHF.

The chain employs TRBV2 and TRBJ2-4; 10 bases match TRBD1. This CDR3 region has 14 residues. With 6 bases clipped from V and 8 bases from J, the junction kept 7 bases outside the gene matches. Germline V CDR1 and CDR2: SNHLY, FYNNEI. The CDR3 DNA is TGTGCCAGCAGGGTTCGGACAGGGGGAGACATTCAGTACTTC. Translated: CASRVRTGGDIQYF.

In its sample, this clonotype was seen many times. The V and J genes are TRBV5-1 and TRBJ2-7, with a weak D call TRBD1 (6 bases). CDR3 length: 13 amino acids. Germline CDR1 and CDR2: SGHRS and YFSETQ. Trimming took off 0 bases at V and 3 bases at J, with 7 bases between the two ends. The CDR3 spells CASSLDRDYEQYF. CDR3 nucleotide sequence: TGCGCCAGCAGCTTGGACAGGGACTACGAGCAGTACTTC.

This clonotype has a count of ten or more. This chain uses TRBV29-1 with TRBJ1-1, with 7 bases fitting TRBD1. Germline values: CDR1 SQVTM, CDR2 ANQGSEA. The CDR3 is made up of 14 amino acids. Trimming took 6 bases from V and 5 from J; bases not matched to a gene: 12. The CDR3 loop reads CSVATGTAATEAFF. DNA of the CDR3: TGCAGCGTCGCGACCGGGACAGCCGCAACTGAAGCTTTCTTT. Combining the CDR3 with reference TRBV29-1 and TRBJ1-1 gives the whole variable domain SAVISQKPSRDICQRGTSLTIQCQVDSQVTMMFWYRQQPGQSLTLIATANQGSEATYESGFVIDKFPISRPNLTFSTLTVSNMSPEDSSIYLCSVATGTAATEAFFGQGTRLTVV.

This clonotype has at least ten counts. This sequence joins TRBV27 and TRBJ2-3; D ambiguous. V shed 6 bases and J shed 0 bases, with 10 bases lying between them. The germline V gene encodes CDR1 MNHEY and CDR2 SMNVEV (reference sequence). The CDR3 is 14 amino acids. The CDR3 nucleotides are TGTGCCAGCAGCTTTATACCTAGCACAGATACGCAGTATTTT. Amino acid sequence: CASSFIPSTDTQYF.